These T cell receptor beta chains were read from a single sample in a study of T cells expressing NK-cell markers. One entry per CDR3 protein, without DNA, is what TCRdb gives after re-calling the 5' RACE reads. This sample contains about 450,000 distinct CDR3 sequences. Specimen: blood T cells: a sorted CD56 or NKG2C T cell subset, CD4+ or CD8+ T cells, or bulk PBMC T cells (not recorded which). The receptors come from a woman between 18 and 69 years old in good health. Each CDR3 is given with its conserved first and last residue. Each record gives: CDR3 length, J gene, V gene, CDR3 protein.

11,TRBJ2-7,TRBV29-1,CSVEFLDEQYF
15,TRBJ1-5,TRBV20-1,CSAATSGTENQPQHF
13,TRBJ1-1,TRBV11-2,CASSYPGRTEAFF
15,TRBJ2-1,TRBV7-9,CASSTSGELGNEQFF
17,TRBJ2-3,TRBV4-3,CASSQGWGHQYTDTQYF
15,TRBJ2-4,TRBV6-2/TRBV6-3,CASSYSSVAKNIQYF
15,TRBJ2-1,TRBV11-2,CASSLEGFSHNEQFF
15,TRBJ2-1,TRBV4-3,CASSQDRTSYNEQFF
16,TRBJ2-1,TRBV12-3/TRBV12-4,CASSLSPGDRVLEQFF
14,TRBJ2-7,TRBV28,CASEGQGNSYEQYF
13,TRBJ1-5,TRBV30,CAWSQDGNQPQHF
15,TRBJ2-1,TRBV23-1,CASSGREGPYNEQFF
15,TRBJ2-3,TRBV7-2,CASREGRMGTDTQYF
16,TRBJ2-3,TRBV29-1,CSVERSLQRGADTQYF
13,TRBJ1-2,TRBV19,CASTGTLGYGYTF
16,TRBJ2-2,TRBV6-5,CASSYQGRVNTGELFF
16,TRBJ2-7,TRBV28,CASSSSGSKDKYEQYF
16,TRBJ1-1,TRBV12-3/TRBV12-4,CASSYPPGHGFTEAFF
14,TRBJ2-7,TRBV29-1,CSVEGGTGSYEQYF
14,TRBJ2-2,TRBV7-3,CASRVTGSSGELFF
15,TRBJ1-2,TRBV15,CATSRERQGRSGYTF
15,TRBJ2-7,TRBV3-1,CASSPLERLGYEQYF
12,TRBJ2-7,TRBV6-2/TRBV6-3,CASSRNNDEQYF
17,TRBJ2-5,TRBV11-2,CASSLEASGVFGETQYF
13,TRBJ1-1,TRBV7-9,CASSLKQETEAFF
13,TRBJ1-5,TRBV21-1,CASSKDLFPPQHF
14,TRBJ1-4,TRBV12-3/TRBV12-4,CASSRRDGNEKLFF
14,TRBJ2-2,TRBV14,CASSRTTNTGELFF
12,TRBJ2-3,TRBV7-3,CASSGHTDTQYF
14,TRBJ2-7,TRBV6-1,CASTGRPGEGEQYF
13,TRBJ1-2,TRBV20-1,CSATRQGPDGYTF
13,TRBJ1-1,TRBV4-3,CASSQDGSAEAFF
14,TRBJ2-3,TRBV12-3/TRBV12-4,CASTQPGLGDTQYF
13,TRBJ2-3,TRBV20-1,CSGDPRRTDTQYF
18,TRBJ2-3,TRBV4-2,CASSQDELAGPSTDTQYF
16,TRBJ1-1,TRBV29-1,CSVDTGTGFRNTEAFF
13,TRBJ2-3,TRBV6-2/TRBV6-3,CASSYSGLDTQYF
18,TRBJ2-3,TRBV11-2,CASSGLTSGGASVDTQYF
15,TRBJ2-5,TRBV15,CATSREGDGGKTQYF
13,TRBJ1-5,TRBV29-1,CSVAGTGDQPQHF
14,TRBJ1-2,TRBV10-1,CASVYGADNYGYTF
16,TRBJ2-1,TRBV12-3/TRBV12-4,CASSFSSGGSYNEQFF
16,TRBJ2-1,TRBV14,CASSQVNLNARNEQFF
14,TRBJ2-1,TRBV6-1,CASSPTSGRVEQFF
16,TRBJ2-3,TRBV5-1,CASSVTSGGGTDTQYF
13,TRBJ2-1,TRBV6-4,CASNRTSYNEQFF